This TCR beta chain stems from a study of technical replicates of blood from several donors. V was trimmed by 1 base and J by 4 bases, leaving 9 bases between them. Germline V CDR1 and CDR2: LGHNA, YSLEER. CDR3 length: 14 amino acids. Sequenced by immunoSEQ multiplex PCR; TCRdb stores in-frame clones only, minus some. Of 80,000 to 100,000 clones detected, roughly 96% appear once; the ten largest clones hold approximately 0.38%. The V call is TRBV4-3, the J call TRBJ2-3; D uncertain. Specimen: T cells isolated from PBMCs. The clonotype comes from a human donor in good health. The CDR3 coding sequence is TGCGCCAGCAGCCAAGGTACTGCCCCAGATACGCAGTATTTT. As protein: CASSQGTAPDTQYF.